What follows are 25 T cell receptor beta chains derived from one specimen sequenced in a study of OX40 agonist ivuxolimab in advanced cancers. TCRdb keeps only in-frame clones here, not all; method: immunoSEQ multiplex PCR. The repertoire holds over 40,000 clones, with approximately 84% as singletons. The input for sequencing was CD4+ or CD8+ T cells sorted from blood, taken in a trial of the OX40 agonist ivuxolimab. The receptors come from an adult with an advanced solid tumor such as melanoma, head and neck, liver or kidney cancer.

In this sample, this clone turned up once. The V call is TRBV19, the J call TRBJ1-2, with a tentative D call TRBD1 (5 bases). The CDR3 contains 16 residues. Trimming removed 4 bases from V and 3 bases from J, with 18 bases in between. CDR1 is LNHDA, CDR2 SQIVND, per germline (reference sequence). This CDR3 is CASSTPGGEKYYGYTF. The DNA for the CDR3 is TGTGCCAGTAGTACTCCCGGGGGGGAGAAATACTATGGCTACACCTTC.

This clone ranks as medium-sized. The chain links TRBV4-2 to TRBJ1-3; D might be TRBD1 (5 bases). This CDR3 has 16 residues. V lost 3 bases, J lost 2 bases, and 14 bases lay in between. The V gene's germline CDR1 is LGHNA and CDR2 YNFKEQ. CDR3 nucleotide sequence: TGTGCCAGCAGCCATGTAGACACGGGGGCTGGAAACACCATATATTTT. This encodes CASSHVDTGAGNTIYF.

The sample holds a few counts of this clone. The chain has TRBV29-1 and TRBJ1-1; D is unresolved. Germline CDR1 and CDR2: SQVTM and ANQGSEA. The CDR3 length is 12 residues. V was cut by 7 bases and J by 2 bases, with 11 bases left in between. Here the CDR3 reads CSGWDRNTEAFF. The CDR3 DNA sequence: TGCAGCGGCTGGGATCGTAACACTGAAGCTTTCTTT.

The V and J genes are TRBV5-8 and TRBJ2-4; 8 bases match TRBD2. The CDR3 is 11 residues long. Germline lookup yields CDR1 SGHTS and CDR2 YDEGEE. V shed 10 bases, J shed 8 bases, and the junction held 5 bases outside the gene matches. In DNA form, the CDR3 reads TGTGCCGGGGGACTAGGCTACATTCAGTACTTC. Translation gives CAGGLGYIQYF.

This chain uses TRBV13 with TRBJ1-1; unclear D gene. The CDR3 sequence is 14 residues long. The V end was cut by 1 base, the J end by 5 bases, with 11 bases between. CDR1 is PRHDT, CDR2 FYEKMQ, per germline (reference sequence). CDR3 coding DNA: TGTGCCAGCAGCTTAGAGCTGGTAACAACTGAAGCTTTCTTT. Residues: CASSLELVTTEAFF.

V usage is TRBV18 and J usage is TRBJ2-1; 7 bases are shared with TRBD2. CDR1 is KGHSH, CDR2 LQKENI, per germline. The trim removed 0 bases at V and 6 bases at J, leaving 2 bases unmatched. The CDR3 is made up of 14 amino acids. The CDR3 coding sequence is TGTGCCAGCTCACCACCGAGCGGGGCCAATGAGCAGTTCTTC. Protein: CASSPPSGANEQFF.

This chain joins TRBV30 and TRBJ1-2; 7 bases agree with TRBD1. V gave up 3 bases and J gave up 3 bases; unmatched junction bases: 10. The CDR3 is made up of 15 amino acids. Per germline, CDR1 GTSNPN and CDR2 SVGIG (reference sequence). The CDR3, as DNA: TGTGCCTGGAGAGGGGACAGAGATCAGGACTATGGCTACACCTTC. It yields the protein CAWRGDRDQDYGYTF.

The chain uses TRBV29-1 and TRBJ1-1; tentative D call: TRBD1 (5 bases). Trimming took 3 bases from V and 0 from J, leaving 17 bases between them. From germline, CDR1 is SQVTM and CDR2 ANQGSEA. The CDR3 is 16 amino acids. The CDR3 here is CSVDTIQGLMNTEAFF. As DNA, the CDR3 is TGCAGCGTTGACACGATTCAGGGACTAATGAACACTGAAGCTTTCTTT.

This clone has a handful of counts. The chain links TRBV5-1 to TRBJ1-2; tentative D call: TRBD1 (5 bases). With 0 bases removed from V and 4 bases from J, the gap between germline ends came to 13 bases. Germline values: CDR1 SGHRS, CDR2 YFSETQ. This CDR3 spans 15 amino acids. The CDR3 sequence is CASSLEAGTVYGYTF. In nucleotides, the CDR3 is TGCGCCAGCAGCTTGGAGGCAGGGACTGTCTATGGCTACACCTTC.

The chain employs TRBV28 and TRBJ1-1; D unresolved. Trimming took 6 bases from V and 5 from J, leaving 10 bases between them. CDR3 size: 12 residues. Germline-derived CDR1 and CDR2 are MDHEN and SYDVKM. The CDR3 DNA reads as TGTGCCAGCAGCTCGGGGAGGACTGAAGCTTTCTTT. Its protein is CASSSGRTEAFF.

The rearrangement joins TRBV28 to TRBJ1-2; D is perhaps TRBD1 (5 bases). Germline CDR1 MDHEN, CDR2 SYDVKM. The CDR3 runs to 15 residues. Deletions cut 1 base from V and 0 bases from J, with 9 bases between. In nucleotides, the CDR3 is TGTGCCAGCAGTTTATATGCGGGGGCTAACTATGGCTACACCTTC. Its protein product is CASSLYAGANYGYTF.

In this sample, this clone turned up once. The rearrangement uses TRBV6-6 and TRBJ2-7; unclear D gene. CDR3 size: 15 residues. CDR1 and CDR2 from the germline V gene are MNHNY and SVGAGI (reference sequence). The V end was cut by 2 bases, the J end by 1 base, with 12 bases between. The CDR3 coding sequence is TGTGCCAGCAGTTACAGGGCAGAGCAATCCTACGAGCAGTACTTC. It codes for CASSYRAEQSYEQYF.

In the case of this clone: Other DNA sequences in the sample encode the same CDR3. The chain has TRBV7-2 and TRBJ1-2; 9 nucleotides match TRBD1. Germline V lookup: CDR1 SGHTA, CDR2 FQGNSA. The CDR3 is 13 amino acids. The V gene end was trimmed by 5 bases and the J gene end by 8 bases; junction bases not matched to a gene: 6. CDR3 bases: TGTGCCAGCAGCCTAGGACAGGGGTACGGCTACACCTTC. Translation: CASSLGQGYGYTF.

The chain has TRBV18 and TRBJ2-2, with 8 positions matching TRBD1. The CDR3 runs 19 residues. J gave up 7 bases and V 5 bases, and 21 bases lay outside the gene matches. Per germline, CDR1 KGHSH and CDR2 LQKENI. DNA for the CDR3: TGTGCCAGCTCATCAACCCCAGGACAGGGCGGAAGTGTCGGCGGGGAGCTGTTTTTT. Protein product: CASSSTPGQGGSVGGELFF.

The J gene is TRBJ2-7, the V gene TRBV6-1; a weak D match, TRBD1 (5 bases). The CDR3 consists of 12 residues. Trimming took 7 bases from V and 5 from J, leaving 12 bases between them. Germline loops: CDR1 MNHNS, CDR2 SASEGT. The CDR3 bases are TGTGCCAGCACTCTAAGGGGAAACGAGCAGTACTTC. It encodes CASTLRGNEQYF.

The chain combines TRBV2 with TRBJ2-3; the D gene is possibly TRBD2 (6 bases). The CDR3 is made up of 15 amino acids. V was shortened by 7 bases and J by 0 bases, with 14 bases between the two germline ends. Germline CDR1 is SNHLY and CDR2 is FYNNEI. CDR3 region: CASTILAQSTDTQYF. The CDR3 nucleotides read TGTGCCAGCACTATACTAGCTCAAAGCACAGATACGCAGTATTTT.

The chain links TRBV27 to TRBJ2-7, with a weak D call TRBD2 (6 bases). There are 13 residues in the CDR3. The V end lost 4 bases, the J end lost 9 bases, and 16 bases lay between the germline ends. Per the germline V gene, CDR1 is MNHEY and CDR2 is SMNVEV (reference sequence). The CDR3: CASSSTGAAGQYF. In DNA, the CDR3 is TGTGCCAGCAGTTCCACGGGAGCCGCCGGGCAGTACTTC.

The rearrangement links TRBV5-1 to TRBJ1-4; weak D call: TRBD1 (5 bases). CDR1 is SGHRS and CDR2 is YFSETQ in the germline V gene. The CDR3 is 15 amino acids. With 1 base removed from V and 2 bases from J, the gap between germline ends came to 9 bases. The CDR3 DNA is TGCGCCAGCAGCTTGTGGGGACTGACTAATGAAAAACTGTTTTTT. This sequence encodes CASSLWGLTNEKLFF.

The rearrangement links TRBV14 to TRBJ2-1; 10 nucleotides agree with TRBD1. Germline V CDR1 and CDR2: SGHDN, FVKESK. The CDR3 runs to 17 residues. J was trimmed by 6 bases and V by 3 bases; bases with no gene match: 11. CDR3 sequence: CASSHNKFRDRGNEQFF. The CDR3 region has the DNA TGTGCCAGCAGCCACAACAAATTCCGGGACAGGGGCAATGAGCAGTTCTTC.

The chain recombines TRBV9 with TRBJ2-1; 7 nucleotides align to TRBD2. The V gene's germline CDR1 is SGDLS and CDR2 YYNGEE. J was trimmed by 1 base and V by 3 bases; bases with no gene match: 7. The CDR3 has 16 residues. The CDR3 nucleotides are TGTGCCAGCAGCGGACTTCAGGGACTATCCTACAATGAGCAGTTCTTC. Translation gives CASSGLQGLSYNEQFF.

This rearrangement joins TRBV5-1 to TRBJ2-7; 7 bases align to TRBD1. The ends lost 6 bases at V and 1 base at J; junction bases unmatched: 7. The CDR3 has 14 amino acids. CDR1 is SGHRS and CDR2 is YFSETQ in the germline V gene. The CDR3 DNA reads as TGCGCCAGCAACGATCCGACAGGGTCCTACGAGCAGTACTTC. This translates into CASNDPTGSYEQYF.

The V gene is TRBV7-9, the J gene TRBJ2-4, with D tentatively TRBD1 (6 bases). Trimming took 0 bases from V and 9 from J, leaving 9 bases between them. Germline CDR1 is SEHNR and CDR2 is FQNEAQ (reference sequence). CDR3 length equals 13 residues. The DNA of the CDR3 is TGTGCCAGCAGCTTAGCGGGACAAGGCATTCAGTACTTC. It specifies CASSLAGQGIQYF.

V gene TRBV10-1 combines with J gene TRBJ2-1; D remains ambiguous. This CDR3 has 9 residues. Germline CDR1 WNHNN, CDR2 SYGVQD (reference sequence). V shed 7 bases and J shed 9 bases, with 4 bases lying between them. CDR3 nucleotide sequence: TGCGCCAGCACCGGTGAGCAGTTCTTC. Residues: CASTGEQFF.

The rearrangement uses TRBV7-9 and TRBJ1-4, with 8 bases fitting TRBD1. The CDR3 consists of 14 residues. The trim removed 5 bases at V and 8 bases at J, leaving 7 bases unmatched. In germline, CDR1 is SEHNR, CDR2 FQNEAQ (reference sequence). CDR3 in DNA: TGTGCCAGCAGCCCCCGGACAGGGCAGGAAAAACTGTTTTTT. Translation gives CASSPRTGQEKLFF. Drawing the rest from reference TRBV7-9 and TRBJ1-4, the complete variable domain is DTGVSQNPRHKITKRGQNVTFRCDPISEHNRLYWYRQTLGQGPEFLTYFQNEAQLEKSRLLSDRFSAERPKGSFSTLEIQRTEQGDSAMYLCASSPRTGQEKLFFGSGTQLSVL.

This chain uses TRBV5-5 with TRBJ1-2; D is perhaps TRBD1 (6 bases). CDR3 length: 13 residues. Trimming took off 7 bases at V and 4 bases at J, with 14 bases between the two ends. Germline V gene sequence: CDR1 SGHKS, CDR2 YYEKEE (reference sequence). The CDR3 reads CASDTRGAYGYTF. DNA for the CDR3: TGTGCCAGCGACACTAGGGGGGCCTATGGCTACACCTTC.